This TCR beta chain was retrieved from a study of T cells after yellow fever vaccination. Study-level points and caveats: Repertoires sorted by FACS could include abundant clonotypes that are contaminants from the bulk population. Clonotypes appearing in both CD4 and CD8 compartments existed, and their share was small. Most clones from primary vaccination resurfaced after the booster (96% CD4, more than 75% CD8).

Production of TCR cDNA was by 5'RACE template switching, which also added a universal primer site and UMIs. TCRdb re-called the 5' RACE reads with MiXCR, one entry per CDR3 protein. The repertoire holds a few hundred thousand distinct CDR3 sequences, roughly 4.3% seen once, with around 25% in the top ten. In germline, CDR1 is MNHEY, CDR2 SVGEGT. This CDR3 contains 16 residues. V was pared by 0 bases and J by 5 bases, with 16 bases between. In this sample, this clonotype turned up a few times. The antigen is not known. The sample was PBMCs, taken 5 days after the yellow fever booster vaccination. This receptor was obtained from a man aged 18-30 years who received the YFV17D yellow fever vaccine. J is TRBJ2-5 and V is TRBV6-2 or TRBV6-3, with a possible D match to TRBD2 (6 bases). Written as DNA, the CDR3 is TGTGCCAGCAGTTACTCGACTAGTGGCAGTGTTGAGACCCAGTACTTC. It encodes CASSYSTSGSVETQYF.